This T cell receptor (beta chain) originates from a study of CD8 T cells in ankylosing spondylitis. Study-level results: Ankylosing spondylitis blood appeared to carry a characteristic TCR beta motif of roughly eight highly homologous variants. Matched ankylosing spondylitis synovial fluid reportedly showed significant enrichment of disease-linked clones.

Trimming pared 0 bases from V and 4 bases from J, leaving 8 bases between. There are 13 residues in the CDR3. Germline V CDR1 and CDR2: SGHKS, YYEKEE (reference sequence). 5'-RACE, quantitative and with molecular barcodes, yielded the TCR beta libraries. TCRdb used MiXCR to reprocess the 5' RACE reads, holding one entry per CDR3 protein. Of some 450,000 distinct CDR3 sequences in the sample, approximately 17% were seen once. Concerning this clonotype itself: Its antigen is still unknown.

Source material: blood, either unsorted or a sorted T cell fraction (not recorded which). The rearrangement uses TRBV5-5 and TRBJ2-7; D is uncertain. The clonotype originates from a male donor with ankylosing spondylitis. The CDR3 DNA reads as TGTGCCAGCAGCTTGGGACACCAATACGAGCAGTACTTC. Its translation is CASSLGHQYEQYF.